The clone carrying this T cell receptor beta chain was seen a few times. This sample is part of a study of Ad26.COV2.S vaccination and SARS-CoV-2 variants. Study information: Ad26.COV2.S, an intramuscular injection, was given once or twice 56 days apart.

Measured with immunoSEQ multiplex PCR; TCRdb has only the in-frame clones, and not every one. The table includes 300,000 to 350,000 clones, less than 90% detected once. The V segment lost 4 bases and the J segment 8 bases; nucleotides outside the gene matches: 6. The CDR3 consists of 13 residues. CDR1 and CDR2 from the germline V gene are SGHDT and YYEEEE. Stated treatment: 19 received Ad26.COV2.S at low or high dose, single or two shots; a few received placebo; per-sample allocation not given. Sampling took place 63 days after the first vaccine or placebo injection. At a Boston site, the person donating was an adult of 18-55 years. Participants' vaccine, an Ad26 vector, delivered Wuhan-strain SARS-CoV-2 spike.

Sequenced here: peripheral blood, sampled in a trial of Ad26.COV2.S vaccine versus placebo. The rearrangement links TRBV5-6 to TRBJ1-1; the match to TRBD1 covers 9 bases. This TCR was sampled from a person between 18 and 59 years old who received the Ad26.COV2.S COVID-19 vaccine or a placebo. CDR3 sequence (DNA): TGTGCCAGCAGCCTTCGGACAGGGGAGGAAGCTTTCTTT. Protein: CASSLRTGEEAFF. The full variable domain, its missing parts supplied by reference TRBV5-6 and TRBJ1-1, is DAGVTQSPTHLIKTRGQQVTLRCSPKSGHDTVSWYQQALGQGPQFIFQYYEEEERQRGNFPDRFSGHQFPNYSSELNVNALLLGDSALYLCASSLRTGEEAFFGQGTRLTVV.